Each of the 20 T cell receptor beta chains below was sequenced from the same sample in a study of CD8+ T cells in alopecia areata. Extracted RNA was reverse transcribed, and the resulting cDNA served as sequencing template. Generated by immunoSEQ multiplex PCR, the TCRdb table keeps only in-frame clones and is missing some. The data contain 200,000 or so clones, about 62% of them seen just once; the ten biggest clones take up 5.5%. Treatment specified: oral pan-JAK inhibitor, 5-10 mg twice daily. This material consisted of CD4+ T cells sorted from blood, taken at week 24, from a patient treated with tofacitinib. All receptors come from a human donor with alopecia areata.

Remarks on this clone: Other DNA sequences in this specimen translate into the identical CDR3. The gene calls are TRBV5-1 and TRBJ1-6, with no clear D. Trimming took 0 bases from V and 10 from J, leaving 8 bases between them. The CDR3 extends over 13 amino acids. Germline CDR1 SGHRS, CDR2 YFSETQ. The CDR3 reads CASSLEGGSPLHF. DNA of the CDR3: TGCGCCAGCAGCTTGGAGGGCGGCTCACCCCTCCACTTT.

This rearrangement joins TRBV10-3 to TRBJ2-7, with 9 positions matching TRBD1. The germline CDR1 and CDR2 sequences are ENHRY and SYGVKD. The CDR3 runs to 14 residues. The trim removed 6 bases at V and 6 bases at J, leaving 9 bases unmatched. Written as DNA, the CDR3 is TGTGCCATCAGCCCCGGGACAGGGCCCGCCGAGCAGTACTTC. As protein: CAISPGTGPAEQYF.

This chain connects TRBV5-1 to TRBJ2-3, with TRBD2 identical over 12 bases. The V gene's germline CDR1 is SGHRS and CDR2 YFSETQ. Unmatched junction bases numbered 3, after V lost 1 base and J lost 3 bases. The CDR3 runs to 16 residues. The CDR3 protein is CASSLFTSGRTDTQYF. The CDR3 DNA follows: TGCGCCAGCAGCTTGTTCACTAGCGGGAGGACAGATACGCAGTATTTT.

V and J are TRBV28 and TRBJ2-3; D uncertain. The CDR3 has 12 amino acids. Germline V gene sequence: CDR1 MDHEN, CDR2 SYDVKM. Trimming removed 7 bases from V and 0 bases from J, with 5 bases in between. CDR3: CASKGSTDTQYF. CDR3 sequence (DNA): TGTGCCAGCAAAGGAAGCACAGATACGCAGTATTTT.

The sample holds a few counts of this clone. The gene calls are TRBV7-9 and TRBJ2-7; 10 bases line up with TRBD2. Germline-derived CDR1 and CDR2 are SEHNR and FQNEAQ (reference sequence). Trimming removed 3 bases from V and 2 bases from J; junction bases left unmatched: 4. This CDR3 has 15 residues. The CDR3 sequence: CASSFQLAGTYEQYF. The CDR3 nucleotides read TGTGCCAGCAGCTTCCAACTAGCGGGAACCTACGAGCAGTACTTC.

CDR3 sequence reads: CSGWTGGTSYGYTF. In DNA form, the CDR3 reads TGCAGCGGATGGACAGGGGGCACTAGTTATGGCTACACCTTC. The V and J genes are TRBV29-1 and TRBJ1-2, with 11 bases lining up with TRBD1. This CDR3 region has 14 residues. Germline CDR1 is SQVTM and CDR2 is ANQGSEA. V dropped 7 bases and J dropped 5; count of bases not matched to a gene: 9.

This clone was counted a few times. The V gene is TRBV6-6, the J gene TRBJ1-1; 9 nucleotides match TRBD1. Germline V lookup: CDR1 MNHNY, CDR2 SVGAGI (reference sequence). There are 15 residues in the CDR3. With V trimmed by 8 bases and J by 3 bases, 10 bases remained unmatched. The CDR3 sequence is CASRTGTGSHTEAFF. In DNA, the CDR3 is TGTGCCAGCCGAACCGGGACAGGGTCCCACACTGAAGCTTTCTTT.

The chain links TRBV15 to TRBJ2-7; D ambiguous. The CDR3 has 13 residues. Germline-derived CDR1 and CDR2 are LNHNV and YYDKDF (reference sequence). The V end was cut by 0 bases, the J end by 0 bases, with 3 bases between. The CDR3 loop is CATSRDPSYEQYF. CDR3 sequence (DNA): TGTGCCACCAGCAGAGATCCCTCCTACGAGCAGTACTTC.

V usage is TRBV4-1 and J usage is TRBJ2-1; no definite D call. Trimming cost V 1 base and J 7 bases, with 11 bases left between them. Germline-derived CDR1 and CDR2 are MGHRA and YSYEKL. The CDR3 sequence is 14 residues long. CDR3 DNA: TGCGCCAGCAGCCAAGTTCGGCATGTGAATGAGCAGTTCTTC. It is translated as CASSQVRHVNEQFF.

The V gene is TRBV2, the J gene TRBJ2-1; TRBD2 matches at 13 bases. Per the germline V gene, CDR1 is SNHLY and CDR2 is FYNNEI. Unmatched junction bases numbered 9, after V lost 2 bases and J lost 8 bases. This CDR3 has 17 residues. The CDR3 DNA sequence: TGTGCCAGCAGTGAACTCTGGACTAGCGGGAGCGGCGATGAGCAGTTCTTC. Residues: CASSELWTSGSGDEQFF.

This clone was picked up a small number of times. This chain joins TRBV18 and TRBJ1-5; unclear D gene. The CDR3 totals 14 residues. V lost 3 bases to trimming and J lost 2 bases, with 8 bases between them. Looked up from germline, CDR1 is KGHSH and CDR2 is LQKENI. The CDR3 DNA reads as TGTGCCAGCTCACCGGAGGACCGCAATCAGCCCCAGCATTTT. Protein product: CASSPEDRNQPQHF. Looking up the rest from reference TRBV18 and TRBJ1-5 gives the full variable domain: NAGVMQNPRHLVRRRGQEARLRCSPMKGHSHVYWYRQLPEEGLKFMVYLQKENIIDESGMPKERFSAEFPKEGPSILRIQQVVRGDSAAYFCASSPEDRNQPQHFGDGTRLSIL.

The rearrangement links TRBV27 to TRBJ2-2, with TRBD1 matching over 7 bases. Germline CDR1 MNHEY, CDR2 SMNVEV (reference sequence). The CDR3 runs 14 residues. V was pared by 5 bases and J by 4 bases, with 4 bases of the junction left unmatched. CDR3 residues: CASSQQGSTGELFF. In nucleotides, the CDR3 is TGTGCCAGCAGTCAACAGGGGAGCACCGGGGAGCTGTTTTTT.

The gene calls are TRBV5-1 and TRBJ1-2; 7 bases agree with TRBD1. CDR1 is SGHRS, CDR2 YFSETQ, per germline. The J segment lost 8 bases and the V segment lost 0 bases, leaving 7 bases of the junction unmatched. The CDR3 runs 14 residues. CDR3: CASSLGQGLGGYTF. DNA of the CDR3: TGCGCCAGCAGCTTGGGACAGGGCCTTGGCGGCTACACCTTC.

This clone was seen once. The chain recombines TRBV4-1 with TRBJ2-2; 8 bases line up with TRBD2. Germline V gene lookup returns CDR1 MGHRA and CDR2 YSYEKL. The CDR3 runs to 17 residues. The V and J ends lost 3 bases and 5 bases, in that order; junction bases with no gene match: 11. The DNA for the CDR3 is TGCGCCAGCAGCCAGGGGACCATTATAGCGGGAACCGGGGAGCTGTTTTTT. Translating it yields CASSQGTIIAGTGELFF.

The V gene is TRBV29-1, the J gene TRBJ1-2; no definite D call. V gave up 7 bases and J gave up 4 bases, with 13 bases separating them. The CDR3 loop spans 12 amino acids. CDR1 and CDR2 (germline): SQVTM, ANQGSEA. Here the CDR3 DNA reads TGCAGCGCAGTACCGGACGGCTATGGCTACACCTTC. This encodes CSAVPDGYGYTF.

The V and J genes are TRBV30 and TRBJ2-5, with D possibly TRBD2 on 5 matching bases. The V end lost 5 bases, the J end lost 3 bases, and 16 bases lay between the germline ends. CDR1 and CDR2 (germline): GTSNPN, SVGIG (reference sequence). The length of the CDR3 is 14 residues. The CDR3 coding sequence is TGTGCCTGGCGTAATTGGACTGGCAAAGAGACCCAGTACTTC. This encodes CAWRNWTGKETQYF.

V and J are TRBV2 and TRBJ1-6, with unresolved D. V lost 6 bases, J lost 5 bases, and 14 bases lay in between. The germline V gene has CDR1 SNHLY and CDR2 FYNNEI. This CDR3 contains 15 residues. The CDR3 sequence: CASRKRPFDNSPLHF. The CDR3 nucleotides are TGTGCCAGCAGGAAACGTCCCTTCGATAATTCACCCCTCCACTTT.

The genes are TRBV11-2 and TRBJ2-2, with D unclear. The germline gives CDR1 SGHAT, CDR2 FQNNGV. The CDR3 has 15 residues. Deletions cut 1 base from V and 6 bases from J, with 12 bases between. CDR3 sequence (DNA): TGTGCCAGCAGCTTAGTAACAGATCTCCCCGGGGAGCTGTTTTTT. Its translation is CASSLVTDLPGELFF.

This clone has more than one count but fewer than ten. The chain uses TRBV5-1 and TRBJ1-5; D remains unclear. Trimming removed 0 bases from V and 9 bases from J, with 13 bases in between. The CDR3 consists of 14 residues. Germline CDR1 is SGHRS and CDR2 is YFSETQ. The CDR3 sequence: CASSLGTAGGPQHF. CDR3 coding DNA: TGCGCCAGCAGCTTGGGAACGGCTGGTGGGCCCCAGCATTTT. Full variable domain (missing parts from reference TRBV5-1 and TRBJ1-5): KAGVTQTPRYLIKTRGQQVTLSCSPISGHRSVSWYQQTPGQGLQFLFEYFSETQRNKGNFPGRFSGRQFSNSRSEMNVSTLELGDSALYLCASSLGTAGGPQHFGDGTRLSIL.

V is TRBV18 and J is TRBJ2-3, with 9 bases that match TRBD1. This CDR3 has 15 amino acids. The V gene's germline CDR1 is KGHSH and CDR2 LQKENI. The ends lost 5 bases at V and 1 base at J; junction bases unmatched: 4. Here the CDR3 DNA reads TGTGCCAGCTCAACACAGGGGGCGGGCACAGATACGCAGTATTTT. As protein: CASSTQGAGTDTQYF.